This TCR beta chain comes out of a study of cytomegalovirus exposure and HLA in healthy donors. Whole-study results and caveats: Association of some 18,000 TCR beta sequences with HLA alleles was found at 0.05 false discovery rate in a later analysis. The study designated fewer than 200 TCR beta chains cytomegalovirus-associated.

PCR used 60 Vbeta primers and 13 Jbeta primers. Under the authors' procedure: An analysis that came later counted approximately 76 million unique TCR beta chains, about 10 million shared. Clones were sequenced by immunoSEQ multiplex PCR, and TCRdb holds only the in-frame ones, with some missing. The V and J calls and clone size come from that table; D and trimming were worked out from the DNA. The table has more than 95,000 clones, 78% seen once; the top ten hold roughly 11%. On this clone itself: Its antigen is currently unknown.

Germline loops: CDR1 SEHNR, CDR2 FQNEAQ (reference sequence). Germline trimming cut 5 bases from V and 0 bases from J; bases unmatched to any gene: 6. The CDR3 runs to 15 residues. The material sequenced was PBMCs. The chain couples TRBV7-9 to TRBJ1-2; TRBD1 matches at 7 bases. This TCR was sampled from a man younger than 40 in good health and CMV-seropositive. In DNA, the CDR3 is TGTGCCAGCAGCCGGCAGGGGGTAGCTAACTATGGCTACACCTTC. Amino acid sequence: CASSRQGVANYGYTF.